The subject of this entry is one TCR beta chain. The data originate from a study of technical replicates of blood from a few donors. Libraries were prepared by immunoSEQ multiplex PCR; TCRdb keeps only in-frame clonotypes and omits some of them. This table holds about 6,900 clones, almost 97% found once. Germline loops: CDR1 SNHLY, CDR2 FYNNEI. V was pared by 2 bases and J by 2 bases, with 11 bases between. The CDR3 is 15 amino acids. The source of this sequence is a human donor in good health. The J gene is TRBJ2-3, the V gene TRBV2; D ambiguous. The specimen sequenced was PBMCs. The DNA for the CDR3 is TGTGCCAGCAGTGAACGAGAGACACACACAGATACGCAGTATTTT. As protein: CASSERETHTDTQYF.